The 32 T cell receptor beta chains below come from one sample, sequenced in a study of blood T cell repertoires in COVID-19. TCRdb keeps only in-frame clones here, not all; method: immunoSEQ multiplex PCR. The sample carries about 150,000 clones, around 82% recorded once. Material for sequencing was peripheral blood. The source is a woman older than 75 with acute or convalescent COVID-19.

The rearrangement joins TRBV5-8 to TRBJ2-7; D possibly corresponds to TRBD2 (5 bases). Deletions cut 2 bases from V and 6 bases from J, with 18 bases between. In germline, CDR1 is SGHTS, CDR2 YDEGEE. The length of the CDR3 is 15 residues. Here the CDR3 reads CASSFRDSEVPEQYF. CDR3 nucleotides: TGTGCCAGCAGCTTTCGGGATAGCGAAGTCCCCGAGCAGTACTTC.

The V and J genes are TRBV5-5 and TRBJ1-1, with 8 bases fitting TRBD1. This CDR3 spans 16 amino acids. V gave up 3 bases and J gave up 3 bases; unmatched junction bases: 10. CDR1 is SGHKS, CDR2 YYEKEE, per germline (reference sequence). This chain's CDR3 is CASSSLTGVSHTEAFF. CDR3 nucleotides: TGTGCCAGCAGCTCCCTGACAGGGGTGTCGCACACTGAAGCTTTCTTT. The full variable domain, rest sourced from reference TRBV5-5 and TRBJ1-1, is DAGVTQSPTHLIKTRGQQVTLRCSPISGHKSVSWYQQVLGQGPQFIFQYYEKEERGRGNFPDRFSARQFPNYSSELNVNALLLGDSALYLCASSSLTGVSHTEAFFGQGTRLTVV.

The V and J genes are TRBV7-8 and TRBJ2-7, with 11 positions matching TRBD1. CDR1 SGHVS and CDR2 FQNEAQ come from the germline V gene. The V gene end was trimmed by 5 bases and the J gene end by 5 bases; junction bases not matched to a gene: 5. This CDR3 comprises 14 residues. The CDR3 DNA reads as TGTGCCAGCAGCAACCCGGGACAGGGGGACGAGCAGTACTTC. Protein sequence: CASSNPGQGDEQYF.

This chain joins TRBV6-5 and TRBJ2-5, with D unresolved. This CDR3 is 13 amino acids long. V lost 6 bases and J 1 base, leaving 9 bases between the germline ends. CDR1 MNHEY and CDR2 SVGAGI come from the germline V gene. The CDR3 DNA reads TGTGCCAGCAGCTCGGGTCGCCAAGAGACCCAGTACTTC. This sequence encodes CASSSGRQETQYF.

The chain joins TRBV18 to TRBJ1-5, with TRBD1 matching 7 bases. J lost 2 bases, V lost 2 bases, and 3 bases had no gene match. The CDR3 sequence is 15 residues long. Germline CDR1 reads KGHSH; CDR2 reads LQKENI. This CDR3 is CASSPRDSGNQPQHF. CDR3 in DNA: TGTGCCAGCTCACCAAGGGACAGCGGCAATCAGCCCCAGCATTTT.

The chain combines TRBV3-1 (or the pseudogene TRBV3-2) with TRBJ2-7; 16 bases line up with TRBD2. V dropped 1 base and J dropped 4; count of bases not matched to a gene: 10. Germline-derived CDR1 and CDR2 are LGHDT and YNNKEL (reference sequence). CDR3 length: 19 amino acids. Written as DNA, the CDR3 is TGTGCCAGCAGCCAAGTACCGGGGACTAGCGGGAGGGCCCTATACGAGCAGTACTTC. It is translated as CASSQVPGTSGRALYEQYF.

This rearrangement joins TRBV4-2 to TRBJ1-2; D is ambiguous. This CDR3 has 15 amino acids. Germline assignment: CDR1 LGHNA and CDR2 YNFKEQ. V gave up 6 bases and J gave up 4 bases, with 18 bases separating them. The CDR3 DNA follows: TGTGCCAGCAGAGAGTTGACCCTGGAGTTCTATGGCTACACCTTC. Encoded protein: CASRELTLEFYGYTF.

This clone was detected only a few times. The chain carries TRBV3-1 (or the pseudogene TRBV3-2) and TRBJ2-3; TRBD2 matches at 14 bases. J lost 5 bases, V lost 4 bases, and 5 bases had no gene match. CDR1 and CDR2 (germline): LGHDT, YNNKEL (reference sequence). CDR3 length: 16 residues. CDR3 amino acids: CASSRGTSGSLDTQYF. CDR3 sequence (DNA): TGTGCCAGCAGCCGGGGGACTAGCGGGAGTTTAGATACGCAGTATTTT.

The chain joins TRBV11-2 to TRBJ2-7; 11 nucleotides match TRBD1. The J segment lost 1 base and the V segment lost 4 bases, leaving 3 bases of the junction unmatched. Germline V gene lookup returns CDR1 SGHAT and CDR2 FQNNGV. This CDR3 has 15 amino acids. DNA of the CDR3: TGTGCCAGCAGCTCCGGGACAGGGGGTTCCTACGAGCAGTACTTC. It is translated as CASSSGTGGSYEQYF.

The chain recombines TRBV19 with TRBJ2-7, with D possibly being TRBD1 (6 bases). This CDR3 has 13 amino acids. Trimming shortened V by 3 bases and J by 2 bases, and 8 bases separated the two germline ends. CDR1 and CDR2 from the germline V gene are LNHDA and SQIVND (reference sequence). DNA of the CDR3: TGTGCCAGTAGTATCGACAGGACCTACGAGCAGTACTTC. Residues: CASSIDRTYEQYF. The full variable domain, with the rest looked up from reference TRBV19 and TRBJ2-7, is DGGITQSPKYLFRKEGQNVTLSCEQNLNHDAMYWYRQDPGQGLRLIYYSQIVNDFQKGDIAEGYSVSREKKESFPLTVTSAQKNPTAFYLCASSIDRTYEQYFGPGTRLTVT.

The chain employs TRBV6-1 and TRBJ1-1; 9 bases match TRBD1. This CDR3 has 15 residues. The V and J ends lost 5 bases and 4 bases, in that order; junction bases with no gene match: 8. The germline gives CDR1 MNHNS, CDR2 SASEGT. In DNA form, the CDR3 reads TGTGCCAGCAGTCCTCCGGGACAGGGATTCACTGAAGCTTTCTTT. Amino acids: CASSPPGQGFTEAFF.

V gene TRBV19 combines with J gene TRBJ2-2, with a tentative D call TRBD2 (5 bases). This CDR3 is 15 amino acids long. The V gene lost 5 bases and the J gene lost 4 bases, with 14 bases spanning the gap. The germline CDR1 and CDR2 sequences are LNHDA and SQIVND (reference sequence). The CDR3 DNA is TGTGCCAGTAGTCCGCTACTAGTTCCCACCGGGGAGCTGTTTTTT. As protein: CASSPLLVPTGELFF.

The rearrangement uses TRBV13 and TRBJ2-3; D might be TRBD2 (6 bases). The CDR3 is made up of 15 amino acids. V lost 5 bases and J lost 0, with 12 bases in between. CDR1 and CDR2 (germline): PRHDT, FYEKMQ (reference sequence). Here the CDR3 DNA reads TGTGCCAGCAGCCAGGGACTGGAAAGCACAGATACGCAGTATTTT. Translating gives CASSQGLESTDTQYF.

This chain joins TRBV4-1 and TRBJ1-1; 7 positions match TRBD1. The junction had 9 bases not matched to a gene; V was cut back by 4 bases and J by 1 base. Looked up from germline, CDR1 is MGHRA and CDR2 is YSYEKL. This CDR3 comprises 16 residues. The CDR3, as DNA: TGCGCCAGCAGCCGGACTCTACAGGGGCCGAACACTGAAGCTTTCTTT. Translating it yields CASSRTLQGPNTEAFF.

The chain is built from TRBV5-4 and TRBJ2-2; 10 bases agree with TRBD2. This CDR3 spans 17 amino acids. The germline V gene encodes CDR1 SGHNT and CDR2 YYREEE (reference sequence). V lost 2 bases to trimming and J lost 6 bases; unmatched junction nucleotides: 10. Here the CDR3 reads CASSFPSSGSSAGELFF. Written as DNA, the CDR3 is TGTGCCAGCAGCTTTCCCTCTAGCGGGAGTTCCGCCGGGGAGCTGTTTTTT.

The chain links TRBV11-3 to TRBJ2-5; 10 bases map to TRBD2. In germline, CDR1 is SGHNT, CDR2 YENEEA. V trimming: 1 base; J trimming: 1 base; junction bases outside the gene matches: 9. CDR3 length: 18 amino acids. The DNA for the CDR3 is TGTGCCAGCAGCTTAGGTACTAGCGGGGCCATTATCCAAGAGACCCAGTACTTC. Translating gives CASSLGTSGAIIQETQYF.

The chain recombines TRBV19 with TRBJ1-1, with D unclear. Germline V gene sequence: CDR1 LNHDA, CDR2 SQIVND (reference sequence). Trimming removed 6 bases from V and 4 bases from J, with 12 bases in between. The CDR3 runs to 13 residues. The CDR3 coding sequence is TGTGCCAGTAGCCCCGAAGTGAGCACTGAAGCTTTCTTT. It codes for CASSPEVSTEAFF.

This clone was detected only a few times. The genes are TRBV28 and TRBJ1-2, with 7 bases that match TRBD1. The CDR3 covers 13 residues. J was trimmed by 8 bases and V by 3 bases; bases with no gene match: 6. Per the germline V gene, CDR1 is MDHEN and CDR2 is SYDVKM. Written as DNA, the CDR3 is TGTGCCAGCAGTTTCGGACAGGCATGGGGCTACACCTTC. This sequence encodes CASSFGQAWGYTF.

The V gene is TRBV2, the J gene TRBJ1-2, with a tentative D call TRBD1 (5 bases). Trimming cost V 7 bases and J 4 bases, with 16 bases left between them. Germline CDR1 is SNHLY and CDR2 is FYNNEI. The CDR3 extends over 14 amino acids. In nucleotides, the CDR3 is TGTGCCAGCAATTCGGGGGGAGGGTCCTATGGCTACACCTTC. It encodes CASNSGGGSYGYTF. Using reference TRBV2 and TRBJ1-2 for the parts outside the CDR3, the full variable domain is EPEVTQTPSHQVTQMGQEVILRCVPISNHLYFYWYRQILGQKVEFLVSFYNNEISEKSEIFDDQFSVERPDGSNFTLKIRSTKLEDSAMYFCASNSGGGSYGYTFGSGTRLTVV.

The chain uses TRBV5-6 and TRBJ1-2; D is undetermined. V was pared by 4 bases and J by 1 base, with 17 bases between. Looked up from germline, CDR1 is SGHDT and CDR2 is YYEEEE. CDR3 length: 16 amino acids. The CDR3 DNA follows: TGTGCCAGCAGCCCCGGGGTAGACTTCTTTAACTATGGCTACACCTTC. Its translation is CASSPGVDFFNYGYTF.

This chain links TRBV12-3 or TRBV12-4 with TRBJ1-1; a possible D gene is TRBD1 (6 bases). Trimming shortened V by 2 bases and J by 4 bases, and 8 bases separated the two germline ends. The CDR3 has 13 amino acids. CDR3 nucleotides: TGTGCCAGCAGTTTATGGGGGCGCACTGAAGCTTTCTTT. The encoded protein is CASSLWGRTEAFF.

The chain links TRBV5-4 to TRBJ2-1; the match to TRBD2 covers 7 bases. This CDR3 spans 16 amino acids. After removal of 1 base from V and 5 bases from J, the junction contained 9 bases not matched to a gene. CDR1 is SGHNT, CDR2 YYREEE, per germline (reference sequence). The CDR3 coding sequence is TGTGCCAGCAGCTTGAGGGGCCTAGCGGTAAACAATGAGCAGTTCTTC. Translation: CASSLRGLAVNNEQFF.

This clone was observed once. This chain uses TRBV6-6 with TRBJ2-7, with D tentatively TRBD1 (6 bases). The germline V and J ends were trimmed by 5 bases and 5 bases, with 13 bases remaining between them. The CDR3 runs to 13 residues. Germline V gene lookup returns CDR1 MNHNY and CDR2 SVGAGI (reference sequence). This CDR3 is CASSLRTDNEQYF. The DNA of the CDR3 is TGTGCCAGCAGTCTCCGGACAGACAACGAGCAGTACTTC.

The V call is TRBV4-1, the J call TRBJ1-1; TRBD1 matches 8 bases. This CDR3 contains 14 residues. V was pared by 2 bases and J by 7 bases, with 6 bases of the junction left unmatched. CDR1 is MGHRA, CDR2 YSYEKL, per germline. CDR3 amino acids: CASSQQGAVGEAFF. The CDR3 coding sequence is TGCGCCAGCAGCCAACAGGGGGCGGTGGGTGAAGCTTTCTTT.

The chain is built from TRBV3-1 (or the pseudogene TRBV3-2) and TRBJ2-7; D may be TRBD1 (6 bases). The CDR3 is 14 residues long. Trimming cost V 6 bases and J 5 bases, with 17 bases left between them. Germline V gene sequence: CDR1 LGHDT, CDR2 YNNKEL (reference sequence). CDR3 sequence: CASRSNRVIHEQYF. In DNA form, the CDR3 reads TGTGCCAGCAGGTCCAACAGGGTTATCCACGAGCAGTACTTC.

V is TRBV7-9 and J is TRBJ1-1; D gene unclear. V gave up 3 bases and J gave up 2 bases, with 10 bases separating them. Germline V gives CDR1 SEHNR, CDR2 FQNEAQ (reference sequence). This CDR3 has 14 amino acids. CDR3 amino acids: CASSLEGRNTEAFF. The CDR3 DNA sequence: TGTGCCAGCAGCTTGGAGGGCCGTAACACTGAAGCTTTCTTT.

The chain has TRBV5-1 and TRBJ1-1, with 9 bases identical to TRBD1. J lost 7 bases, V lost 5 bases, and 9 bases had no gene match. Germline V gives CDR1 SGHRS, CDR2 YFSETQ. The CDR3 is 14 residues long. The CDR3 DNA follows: TGCGCCAGCAGATGGGGACAGGGAAGAGTTGAAGCTTTCTTT. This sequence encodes CASRWGQGRVEAFF.

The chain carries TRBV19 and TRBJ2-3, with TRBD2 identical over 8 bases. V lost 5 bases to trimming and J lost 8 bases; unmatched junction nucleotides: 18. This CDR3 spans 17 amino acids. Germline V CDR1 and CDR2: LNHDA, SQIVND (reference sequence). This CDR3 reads CASSLIGEEAGASTQYF. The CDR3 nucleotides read TGTGCCAGTAGTCTCATTGGTGAAGAAGCGGGGGCTAGTACGCAGTATTTT. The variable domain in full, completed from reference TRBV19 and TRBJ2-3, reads DGGITQSPKYLFRKEGQNVTLSCEQNLNHDAMYWYRQDPGQGLRLIYYSQIVNDFQKGDIAEGYSVSREKKESFPLTVTSAQKNPTAFYLCASSLIGEEAGASTQYFGPGTRLTVL.

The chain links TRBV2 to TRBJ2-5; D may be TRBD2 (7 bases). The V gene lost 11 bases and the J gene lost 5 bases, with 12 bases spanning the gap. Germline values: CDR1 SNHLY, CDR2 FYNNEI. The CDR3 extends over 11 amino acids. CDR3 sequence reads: CARGARETQYF. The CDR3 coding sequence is TGTGCCCGGGGGGCCCGGGAGACCCAGTACTTC.

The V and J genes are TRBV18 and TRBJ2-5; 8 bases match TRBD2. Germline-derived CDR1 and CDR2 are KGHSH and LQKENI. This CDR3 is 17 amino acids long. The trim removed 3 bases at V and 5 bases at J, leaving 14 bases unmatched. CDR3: CASSPSRLGTRQETQYF. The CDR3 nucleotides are TGTGCCAGCTCACCGTCCAGGCTGGGGACTAGGCAGGAGACCCAGTACTTC. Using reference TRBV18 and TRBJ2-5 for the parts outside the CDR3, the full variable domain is NAGVMQNPRHLVRRRGQEARLRCSPMKGHSHVYWYRQLPEEGLKFMVYLQKENIIDESGMPKERFSAEFPKEGPSILRIQQVVRGDSAAYFCASSPSRLGTRQETQYFGPGTRLLVL.

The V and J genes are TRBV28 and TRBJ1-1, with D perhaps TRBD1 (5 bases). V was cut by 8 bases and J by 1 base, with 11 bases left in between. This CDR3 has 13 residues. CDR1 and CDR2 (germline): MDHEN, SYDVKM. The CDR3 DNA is TGTGCCAGCGGATACAGGAGGAACACTGAAGCTTTCTTT. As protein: CASGYRRNTEAFF.

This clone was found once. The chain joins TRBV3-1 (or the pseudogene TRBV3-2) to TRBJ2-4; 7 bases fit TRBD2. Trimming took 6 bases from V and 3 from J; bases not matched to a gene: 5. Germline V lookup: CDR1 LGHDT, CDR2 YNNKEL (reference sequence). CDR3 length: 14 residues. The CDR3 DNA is TGTGCCAGCAGTTCCTCGGGGGGCAAAAACATTCAGTACTTC. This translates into CASSSSGGKNIQYF.